This record covers a single T cell receptor beta chain. Its antigen is not identified. This sample was taken from a study of OX40 agonist ivuxolimab in advanced cancers. In the study overall: Partial responses were achieved by three patients, of whom one had hepatocellular carcinoma and two had cutaneous melanoma. Study-wide results and caveats: At doses 0.1 to 3.0 mg/kg, CD4+ and CD8+ clones expanded.

V was pared by 6 bases and J by 7 bases, with 16 bases between. Germline CDR1 reads MNHEY; CDR2 reads SVGAGI. The CDR3 has 14 residues. Libraries were prepared by immunoSEQ multiplex PCR; TCRdb keeps only in-frame clonotypes and omits some of them. The sample has about 48,000 clones, 80% to 95% seen once. This chain joins TRBV6-5 and TRBJ2-1; perhaps TRBD1 as D (6 bases). This specimen consisted of CD4+ or CD8+ T cells sorted from blood, obtained in a trial of the OX40 agonist ivuxolimab. The receptor comes from an adult with an advanced solid tumor such as melanoma, head and neck, liver or kidney cancer. The CDR3: CASSRQQGMNEQFF. The CDR3 coding sequence is TGTGCCAGCAGCCGCCAACAGGGAATGAATGAGCAGTTCTTC.